Here is one TCR beta chain with its context. The CDR3 loop spans 15 amino acids. The germline V gene encodes CDR1 SGHKS and CDR2 YYEKEE (reference sequence). V was pared by 3 bases and J by 0 bases, with 10 bases between. In the original analysis: Reference gene primer amplification gave nucleated cell count estimates. The method was immunoSEQ multiplex PCR; TCRdb's version includes in-frame clones alone and lacks a portion of them. V and J calls and clone size are as listed in that table; D and trimming were resolved from the DNA. Of 250,000 to 300,000 clones listed, roughly nine tenths are singletons. Recruitment covered 25 or so US areas and drew participants whose ages spanned roughly 18 to 89 years. Cohorts were based on clinical histories the participants reported. The data originate from a study of blood T cell repertoires in COVID-19. Study at large: From T cells, B-cell-depleted T cells, or PBMCs came the material, which was cDNA or gDNA.

The chain has TRBV5-5 and TRBJ2-1; D is perhaps TRBD2 (5 bases). The sequenced sample consisted of PBMCs or T cells enriched from blood (not recorded which). The origin of this receptor is a human donor in a cohort exposed to, infected with or recovered from COVID-19 (not recorded which). The donor label of this sample is uncertain. CDR3 region: CASSSQRFSYNEQFF. The DNA of the CDR3 is TGTGCCAGCAGCTCCCAGCGGTTCTCCTACAATGAGCAGTTCTTC.